This T cell receptor beta chain was profiled in a study of blood T cell repertoires in COVID-19. Source study methods: Amplifying reference gene primers gave estimates of nucleated cell counts. TCRdb's table, derived via immunoSEQ multiplex PCR, lists solely in-frame clones and lacks some. D and trimming come from the DNA, and the V and J calls and clone size come from that table. In the table there are some 150,000 clones, around 87% of which are singletons. Individuals drawn from around 25 US areas were roughly 18 to 89 years old. Grouping used clinical history reported by participants in a survey and questionnaire. The CDR3 loop spans 19 amino acids. Losses at the gene ends were 2 bases for V and 4 bases for J; bases not matched to a gene: 16. Germline CDR1 reads SGHVS; CDR2 reads FQNEAQ.

The chain has TRBV7-8 and TRBJ2-1; 8 positions match TRBD2. The sequence came from a woman in her twenties or thirties with acute COVID-19. Material for sequencing was PBMCs or T cells enriched from blood (not recorded which). This CDR3 reads CASSLRPSHSGSSYNEQFF. In nucleotides, the CDR3 is TGTGCCAGCAGCTTACGGCCTAGCCACAGCGGGAGTAGTTACAATGAGCAGTTCTTC. The whole variable domain, remainder taken from reference TRBV7-8 and TRBJ2-1, is GAGVSQSPRYKVAKRGQDVALRCDPISGHVSLFWYQQALGQGPEFLTYFQNEAQLDKSGLPSDRFFAERPEGSVSTLKIQRTQQEDSAVYLCASSLRPSHSGSSYNEQFFGPGTRLTVL.